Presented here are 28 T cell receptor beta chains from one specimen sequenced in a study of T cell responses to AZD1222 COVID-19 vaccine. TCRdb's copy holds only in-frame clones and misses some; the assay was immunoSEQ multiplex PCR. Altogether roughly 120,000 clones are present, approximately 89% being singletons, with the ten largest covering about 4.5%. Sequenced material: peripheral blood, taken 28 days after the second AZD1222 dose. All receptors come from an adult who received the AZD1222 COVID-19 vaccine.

The CDR3 loop is CASSLVGSYTGELFF. For the CDR3, the DNA is TGTGCCAGCAGCTTAGTGGGGAGCTATACCGGGGAGCTGTTTTTT. V usage is TRBV7-6 and J usage is TRBJ2-2, with D tentatively TRBD2 (5 bases). CDR3 size: 15 residues. The V gene's germline CDR1 is SGHVS and CDR2 FNYEAQ. The ends were cut back, 1 base at V and 5 bases at J, with 11 bases in the middle.

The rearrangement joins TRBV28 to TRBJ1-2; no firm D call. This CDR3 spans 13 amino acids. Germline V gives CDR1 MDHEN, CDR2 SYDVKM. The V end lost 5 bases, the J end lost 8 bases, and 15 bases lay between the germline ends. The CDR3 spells CASSTPGVGGYTF. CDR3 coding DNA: TGTGCCAGCAGTACACCAGGCGTGGGAGGCTACACCTTC.

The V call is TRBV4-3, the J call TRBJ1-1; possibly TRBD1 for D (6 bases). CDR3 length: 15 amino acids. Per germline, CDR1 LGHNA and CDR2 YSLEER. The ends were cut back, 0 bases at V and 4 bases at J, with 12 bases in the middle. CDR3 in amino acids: CASSQDRGAGTEAFF. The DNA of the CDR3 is TGCGCCAGCAGCCAAGATAGGGGGGCAGGCACTGAAGCTTTCTTT.

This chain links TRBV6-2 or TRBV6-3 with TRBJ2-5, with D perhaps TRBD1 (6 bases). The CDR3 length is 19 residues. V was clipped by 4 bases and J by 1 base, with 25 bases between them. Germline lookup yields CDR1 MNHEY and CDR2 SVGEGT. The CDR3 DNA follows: TGTGCCAGCAGTTCTAACCCCTTCCAGGGTAGGGGGTCCCAAGAGACCCAGTACTTC. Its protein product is CASSSNPFQGRGSQETQYF.

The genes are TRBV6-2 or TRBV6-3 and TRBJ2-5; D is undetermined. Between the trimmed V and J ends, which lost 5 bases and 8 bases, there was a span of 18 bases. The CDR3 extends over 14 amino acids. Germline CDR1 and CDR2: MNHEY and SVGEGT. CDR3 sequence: CASSNMSSALTQYF. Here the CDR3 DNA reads TGTGCCAGCAGTAATATGTCCTCAGCTTTAACCCAGTACTTC.

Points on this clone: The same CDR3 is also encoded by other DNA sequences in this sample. The CDR3 here is CASSRMGTEAFF. For the CDR3, the DNA is TGTGCCAGCAGCAGAATGGGCACTGAAGCTTTCTTT. This chain connects TRBV6-2 or TRBV6-3 to TRBJ1-1; D gene ambiguous. This CDR3 is 12 amino acids long. Germline lookup yields CDR1 MNHEY and CDR2 SVGEGT. Between the trimmed V and J ends, which lost 6 bases and 4 bases, there was a span of 9 bases.

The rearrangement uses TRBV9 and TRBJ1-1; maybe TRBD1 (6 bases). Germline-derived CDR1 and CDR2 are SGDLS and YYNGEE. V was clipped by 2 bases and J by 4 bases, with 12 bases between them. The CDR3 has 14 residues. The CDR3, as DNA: TGTGCCAGCAGCGTGGGAGGGGGAGGCACTGAAGCTTTCTTT. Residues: CASSVGGGGTEAFF.

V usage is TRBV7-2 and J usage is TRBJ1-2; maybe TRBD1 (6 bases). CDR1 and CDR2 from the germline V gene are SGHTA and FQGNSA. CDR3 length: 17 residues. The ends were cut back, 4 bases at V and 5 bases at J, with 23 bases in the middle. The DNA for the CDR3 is TGTGCCAGCAGCTCCAGGGGATCGGCGGGGACCGCATATGGCTACACCTTC. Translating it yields CASSSRGSAGTAYGYTF.

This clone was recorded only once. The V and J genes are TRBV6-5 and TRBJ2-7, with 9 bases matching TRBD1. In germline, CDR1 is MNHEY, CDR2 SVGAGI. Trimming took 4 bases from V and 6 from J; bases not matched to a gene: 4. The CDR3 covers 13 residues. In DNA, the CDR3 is TGTGCCAGCAGTTCGGGACAGGGACCCGAGCAGTACTTC. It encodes CASSSGQGPEQYF.

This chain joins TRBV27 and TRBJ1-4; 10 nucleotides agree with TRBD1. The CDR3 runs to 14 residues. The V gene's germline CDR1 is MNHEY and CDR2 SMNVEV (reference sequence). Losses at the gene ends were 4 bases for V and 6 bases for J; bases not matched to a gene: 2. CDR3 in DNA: TGTGCCAGCAGTTCGGGACAGGGGTATGAAAAACTGTTTTTT. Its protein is CASSSGQGYEKLFF. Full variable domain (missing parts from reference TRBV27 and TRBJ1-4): EAQVTQNPRYLITVTGKKLTVTCSQNMNHEYMSWYRQDPGLGLRQIYYSMNVEVTDKGDVPEGYKVSRKEKRNFPLILESPSPNQTSLYFCASSSGQGYEKLFFGSGTQLSVL.

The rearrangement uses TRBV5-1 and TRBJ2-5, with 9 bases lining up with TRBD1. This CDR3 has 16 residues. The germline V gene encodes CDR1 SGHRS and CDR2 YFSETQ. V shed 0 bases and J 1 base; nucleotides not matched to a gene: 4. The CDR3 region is CASSLGGQGTQETQYF. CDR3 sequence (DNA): TGCGCCAGCAGCTTGGGTGGACAGGGGACCCAAGAGACCCAGTACTTC.

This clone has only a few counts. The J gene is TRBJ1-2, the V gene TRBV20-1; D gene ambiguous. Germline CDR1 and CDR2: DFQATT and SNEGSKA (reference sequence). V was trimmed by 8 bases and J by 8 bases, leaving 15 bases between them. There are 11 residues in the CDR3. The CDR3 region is CSTNSVGGYTF. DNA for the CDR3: TGCAGTACCAACTCGGTGGGGGGCTACACCTTC.

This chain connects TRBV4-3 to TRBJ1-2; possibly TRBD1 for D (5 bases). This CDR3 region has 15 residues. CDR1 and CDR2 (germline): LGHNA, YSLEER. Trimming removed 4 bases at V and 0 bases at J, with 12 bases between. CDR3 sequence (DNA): TGCGCCAGCAGCCTGGGACTCACGACTAACTATGGCTACACCTTC. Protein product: CASSLGLTTNYGYTF.

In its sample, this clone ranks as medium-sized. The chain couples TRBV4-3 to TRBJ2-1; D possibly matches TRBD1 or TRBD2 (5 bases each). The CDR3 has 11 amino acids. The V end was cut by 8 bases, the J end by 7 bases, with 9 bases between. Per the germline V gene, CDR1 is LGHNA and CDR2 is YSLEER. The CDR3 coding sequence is TGCGCCAGCGGGGGTTGGAATGAGCAGTTCTTC. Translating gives CASGGWNEQFF.

CDR3 nucleotides: TGTGCCAGCTATACAGGGTTTGGGCCCAATGAGCAGTTCTTC. It encodes CASYTGFGPNEQFF. The chain recombines TRBV6-5 with TRBJ2-1; TRBD1 might be the D (6 bases). Germline V gives CDR1 MNHEY, CDR2 SVGAGI. The CDR3 is made up of 14 amino acids. V shed 8 bases and J shed 6 bases, with 17 bases lying between them.

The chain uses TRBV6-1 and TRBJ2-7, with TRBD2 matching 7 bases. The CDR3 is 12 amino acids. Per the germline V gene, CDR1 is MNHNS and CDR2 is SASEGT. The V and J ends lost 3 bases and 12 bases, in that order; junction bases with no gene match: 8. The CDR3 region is CASSEGSRETYF. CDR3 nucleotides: TGTGCCAGCAGTGAGGGGTCGCGGGAGACGTACTTC.

The CDR3 sequence: CASSPTGAQETQYF. DNA for the CDR3: TGTGCCAGCAGCCCGACAGGGGCCCAAGAGACCCAGTACTTC. V usage is TRBV7-3 and J usage is TRBJ2-5; 8 bases map to TRBD1. The V gene end was trimmed by 5 bases and the J gene end by 1 base; junction bases not matched to a gene: 3. CDR1 SGHTA and CDR2 FQGTGA come from the germline V gene. The CDR3 runs to 14 residues.

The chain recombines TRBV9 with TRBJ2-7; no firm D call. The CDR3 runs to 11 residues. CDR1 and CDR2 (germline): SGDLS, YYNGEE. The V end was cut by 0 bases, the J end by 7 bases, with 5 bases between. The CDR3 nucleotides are TGTGCCAGCAGCGTAGGTGGGGAGCAGTACTTC. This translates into CASSVGGEQYF.

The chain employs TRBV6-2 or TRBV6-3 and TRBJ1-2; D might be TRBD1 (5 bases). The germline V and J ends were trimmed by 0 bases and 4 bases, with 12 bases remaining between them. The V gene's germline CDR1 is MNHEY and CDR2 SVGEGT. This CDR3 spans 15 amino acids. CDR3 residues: CASSYSNKQGYGYTF. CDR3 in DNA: TGTGCCAGCAGTTACTCGAATAAGCAGGGCTATGGCTACACCTTC.

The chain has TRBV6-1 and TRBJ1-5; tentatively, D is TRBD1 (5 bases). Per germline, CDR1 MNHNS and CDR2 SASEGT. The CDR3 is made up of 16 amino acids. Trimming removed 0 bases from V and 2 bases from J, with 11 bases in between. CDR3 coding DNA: TGTGCCAGCAGTGAAGCGCCCGGGACCCGCAATCAGCCCCAGCATTTT. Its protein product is CASSEAPGTRNQPQHF.

CDR3 in DNA: TGTGCCAGCAGCCAAGACTACAGGGGCTATGGCTACACCTTC. Its translation is CASSQDYRGYGYTF. The rearrangement uses TRBV3-1 (or the pseudogene TRBV3-2) and TRBJ1-2; the match to TRBD1 covers 7 bases. Unmatched junction bases numbered 2, after V lost 0 bases and J lost 4 bases. This CDR3 comprises 14 residues. CDR1 is LGHDT, CDR2 YNNKEL, per germline (reference sequence).

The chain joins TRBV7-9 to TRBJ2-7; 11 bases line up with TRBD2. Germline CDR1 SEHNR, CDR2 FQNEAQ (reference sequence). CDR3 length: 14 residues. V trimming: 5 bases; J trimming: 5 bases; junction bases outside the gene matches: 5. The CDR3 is CASSILAGVDEQYF. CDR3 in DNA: TGTGCCAGCAGCATACTAGCGGGAGTCGACGAGCAGTACTTC.

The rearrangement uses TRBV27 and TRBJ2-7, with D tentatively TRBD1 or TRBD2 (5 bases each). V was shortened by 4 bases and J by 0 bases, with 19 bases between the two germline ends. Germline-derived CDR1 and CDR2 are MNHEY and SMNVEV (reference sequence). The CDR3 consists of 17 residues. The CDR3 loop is CASSSLLGVKASYEQYF. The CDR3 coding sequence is TGTGCCAGCAGTTCCCTCTTGGGGGTAAAGGCCTCCTACGAGCAGTACTTC.

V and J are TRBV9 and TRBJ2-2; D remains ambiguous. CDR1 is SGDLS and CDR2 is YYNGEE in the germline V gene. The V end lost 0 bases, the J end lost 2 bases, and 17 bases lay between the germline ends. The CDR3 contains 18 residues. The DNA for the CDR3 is TGTGCCAGCAGCGTAGGGCAAACGTACGCCCAAAACACCGGGGAGCTGTTTTTT. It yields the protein CASSVGQTYAQNTGELFF.

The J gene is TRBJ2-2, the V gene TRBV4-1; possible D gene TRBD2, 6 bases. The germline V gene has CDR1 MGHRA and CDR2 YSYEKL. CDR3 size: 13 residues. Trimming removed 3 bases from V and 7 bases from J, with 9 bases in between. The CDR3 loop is CASSQGGLGELFF. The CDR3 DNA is TGCGCCAGCAGCCAGGGGGGACTCGGGGAGCTGTTTTTT.

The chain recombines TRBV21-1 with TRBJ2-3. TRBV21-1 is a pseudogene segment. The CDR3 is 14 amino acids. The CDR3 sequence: CASTPKDETDTQYF. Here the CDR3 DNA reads TGTGCCAGCACCCCAAAGGACGAGACAGATACGCAGTATTTT.

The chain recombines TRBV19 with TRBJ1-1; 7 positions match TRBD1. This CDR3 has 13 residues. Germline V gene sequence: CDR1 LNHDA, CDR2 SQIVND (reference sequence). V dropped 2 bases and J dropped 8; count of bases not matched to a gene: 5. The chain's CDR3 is CASSITQDREAFF. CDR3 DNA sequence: TGTGCCAGTAGTATAACCCAGGACAGGGAAGCTTTCTTT.

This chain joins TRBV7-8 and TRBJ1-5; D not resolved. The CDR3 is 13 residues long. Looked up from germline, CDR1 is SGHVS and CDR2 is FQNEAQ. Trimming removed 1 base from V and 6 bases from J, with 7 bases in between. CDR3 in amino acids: CASSLEMAQPQHF. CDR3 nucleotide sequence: TGTGCCAGCAGCTTAGAAATGGCTCAGCCCCAGCATTTT.